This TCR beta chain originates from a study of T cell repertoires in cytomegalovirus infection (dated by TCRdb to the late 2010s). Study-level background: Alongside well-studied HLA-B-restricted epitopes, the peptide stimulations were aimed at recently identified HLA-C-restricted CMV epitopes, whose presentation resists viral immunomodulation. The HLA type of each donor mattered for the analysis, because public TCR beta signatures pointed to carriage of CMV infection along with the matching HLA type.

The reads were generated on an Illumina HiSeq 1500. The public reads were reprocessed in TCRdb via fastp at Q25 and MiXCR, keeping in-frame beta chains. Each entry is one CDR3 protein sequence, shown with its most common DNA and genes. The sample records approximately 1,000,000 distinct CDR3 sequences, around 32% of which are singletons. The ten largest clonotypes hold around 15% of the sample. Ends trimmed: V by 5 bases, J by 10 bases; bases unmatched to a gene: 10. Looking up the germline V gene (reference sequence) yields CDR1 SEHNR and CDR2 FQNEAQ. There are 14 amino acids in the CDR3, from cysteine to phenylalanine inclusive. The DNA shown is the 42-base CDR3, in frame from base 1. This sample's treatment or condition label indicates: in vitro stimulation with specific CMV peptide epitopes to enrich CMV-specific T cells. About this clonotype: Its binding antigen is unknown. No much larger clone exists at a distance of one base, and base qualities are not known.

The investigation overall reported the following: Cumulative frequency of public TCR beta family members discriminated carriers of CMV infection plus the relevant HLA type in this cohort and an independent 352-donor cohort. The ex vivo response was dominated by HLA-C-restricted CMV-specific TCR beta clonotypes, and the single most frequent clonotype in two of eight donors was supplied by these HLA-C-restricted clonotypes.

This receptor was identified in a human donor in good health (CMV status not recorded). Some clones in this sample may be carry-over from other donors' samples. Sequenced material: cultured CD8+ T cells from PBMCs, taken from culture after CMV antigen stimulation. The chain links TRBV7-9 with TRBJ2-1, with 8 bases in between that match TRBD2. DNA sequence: TGTGCCAGCAGCCCCCGTAGGGCGGGGGGCGAGCAGTTCTTC. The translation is CASSPRRAGGEQFF.